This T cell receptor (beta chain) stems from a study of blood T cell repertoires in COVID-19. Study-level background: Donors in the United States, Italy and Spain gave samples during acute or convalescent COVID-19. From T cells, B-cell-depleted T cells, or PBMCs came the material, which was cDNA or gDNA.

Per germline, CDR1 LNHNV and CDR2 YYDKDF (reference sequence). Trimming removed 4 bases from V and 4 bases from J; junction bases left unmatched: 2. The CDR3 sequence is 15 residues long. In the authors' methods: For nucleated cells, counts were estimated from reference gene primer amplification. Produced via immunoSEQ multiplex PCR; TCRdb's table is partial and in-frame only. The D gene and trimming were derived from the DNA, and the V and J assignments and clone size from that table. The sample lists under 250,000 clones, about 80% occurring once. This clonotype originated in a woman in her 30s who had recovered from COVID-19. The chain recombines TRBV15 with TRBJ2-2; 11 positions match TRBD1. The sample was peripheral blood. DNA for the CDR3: TGTGCCACCAGCACGGACAGGGGGCGCACCGGGGAGCTGTTTTTT. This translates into CATSTDRGRTGELFF.